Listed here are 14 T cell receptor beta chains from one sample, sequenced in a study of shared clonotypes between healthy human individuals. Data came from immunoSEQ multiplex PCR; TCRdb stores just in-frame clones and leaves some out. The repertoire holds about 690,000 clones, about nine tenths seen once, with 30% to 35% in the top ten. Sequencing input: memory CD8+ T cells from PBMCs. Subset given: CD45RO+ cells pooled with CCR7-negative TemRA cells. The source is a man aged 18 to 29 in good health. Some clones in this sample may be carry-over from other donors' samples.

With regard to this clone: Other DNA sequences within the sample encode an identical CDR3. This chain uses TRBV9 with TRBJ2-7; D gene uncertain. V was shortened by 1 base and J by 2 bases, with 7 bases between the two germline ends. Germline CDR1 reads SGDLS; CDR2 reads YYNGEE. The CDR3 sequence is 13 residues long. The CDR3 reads CASSVSGTYEQYF. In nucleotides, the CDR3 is TGTGCCAGCAGCGTAAGTGGGACCTACGAGCAGTACTTC.

DNA of the CDR3: TGTGCCAGCAGCATTACAGGGGCCGAGCAGTACTTC. This translates into CASSITGAEQYF. The genes are TRBV7-4 and TRBJ2-7, with 7 bases fitting TRBD1. Germline assignment: CDR1 SGHVT and CDR2 SQSDAQ. This CDR3 has 12 amino acids. V lost 5 bases, J lost 6 bases, and 4 bases stayed unmatched.

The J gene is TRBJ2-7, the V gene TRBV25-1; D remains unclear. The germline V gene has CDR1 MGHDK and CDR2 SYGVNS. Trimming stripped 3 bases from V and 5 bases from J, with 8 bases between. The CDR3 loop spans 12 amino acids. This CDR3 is CASSDNNDEQYF. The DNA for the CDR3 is TGTGCCAGCAGTGATAACAACGACGAGCAGTACTTC.

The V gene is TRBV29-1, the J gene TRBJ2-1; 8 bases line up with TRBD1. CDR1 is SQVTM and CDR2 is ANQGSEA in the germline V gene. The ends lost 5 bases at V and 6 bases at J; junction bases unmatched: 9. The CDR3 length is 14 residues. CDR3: CSVLRTGSVNEQFF. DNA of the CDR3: TGCAGCGTTCTTAGGACAGGGTCGGTCAATGAGCAGTTCTTC.

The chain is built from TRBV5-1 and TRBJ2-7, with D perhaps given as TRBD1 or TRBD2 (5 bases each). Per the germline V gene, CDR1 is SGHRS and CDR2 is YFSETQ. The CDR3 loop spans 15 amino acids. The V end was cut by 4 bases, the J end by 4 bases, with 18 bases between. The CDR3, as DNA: TGCGCCAGCAGCGTCTACACCGGGGCTTCGTACGAGCAGTACTTC. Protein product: CASSVYTGASYEQYF.

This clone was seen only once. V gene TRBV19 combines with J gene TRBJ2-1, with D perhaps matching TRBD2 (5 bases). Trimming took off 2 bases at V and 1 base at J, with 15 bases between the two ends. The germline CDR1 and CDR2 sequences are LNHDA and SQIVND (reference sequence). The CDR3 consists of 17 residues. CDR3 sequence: CASSITERSVSYNEQFF. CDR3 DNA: TGTGCCAGTAGTATAACCGAACGTAGCGTATCCTACAATGAGCAGTTCTTC.

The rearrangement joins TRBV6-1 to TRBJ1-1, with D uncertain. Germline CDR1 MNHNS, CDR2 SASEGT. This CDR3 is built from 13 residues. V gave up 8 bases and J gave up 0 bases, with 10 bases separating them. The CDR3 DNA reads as TGTGCCAGCGCCCTCGCCATGAACACTGAAGCTTTCTTT. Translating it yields CASALAMNTEAFF.

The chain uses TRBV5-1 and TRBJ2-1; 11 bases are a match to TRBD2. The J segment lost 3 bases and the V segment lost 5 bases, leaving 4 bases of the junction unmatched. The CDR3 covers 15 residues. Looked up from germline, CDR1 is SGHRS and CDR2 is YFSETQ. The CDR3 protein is CASREGTSGYNEQFF. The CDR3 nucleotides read TGCGCCAGCAGGGAAGGGACTAGCGGCTACAATGAGCAGTTCTTC.

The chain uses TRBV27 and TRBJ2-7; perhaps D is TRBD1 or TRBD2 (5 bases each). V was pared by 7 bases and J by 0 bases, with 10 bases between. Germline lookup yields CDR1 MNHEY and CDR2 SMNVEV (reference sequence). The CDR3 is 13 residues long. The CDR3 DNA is TGTGCCAGCATGGACACTAGCTCCTACGAGCAGTACTTC. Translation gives CASMDTSSYEQYF.

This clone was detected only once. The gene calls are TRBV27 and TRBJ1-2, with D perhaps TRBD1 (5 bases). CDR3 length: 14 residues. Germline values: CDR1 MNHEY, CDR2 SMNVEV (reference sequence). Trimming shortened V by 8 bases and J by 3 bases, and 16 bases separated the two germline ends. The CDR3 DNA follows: TGTGCCAGCCGCCGAAAGGGGCTTGACTATGGCTACACCTTC. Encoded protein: CASRRKGLDYGYTF.

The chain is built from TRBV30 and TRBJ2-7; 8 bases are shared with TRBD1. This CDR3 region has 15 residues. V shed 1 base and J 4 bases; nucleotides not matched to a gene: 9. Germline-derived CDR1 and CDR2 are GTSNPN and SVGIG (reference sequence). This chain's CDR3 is CAWSELTGGPYEQYF. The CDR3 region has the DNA TGTGCCTGGAGTGAATTAACAGGGGGTCCGTACGAGCAGTACTTC.

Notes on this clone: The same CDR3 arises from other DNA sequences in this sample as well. CDR3 region: CATSRDRSYEQYF. CDR3 coding DNA: TGTGCCACCAGCAGGGACAGGTCCTACGAGCAGTACTTC. The genes are TRBV15 and TRBJ2-7; 7 bases fit TRBD1. Germline V gives CDR1 LNHNV, CDR2 YYDKDF (reference sequence). The CDR3 contains 13 residues. Germline trimming cut 3 bases from V and 1 base from J; bases unmatched to any gene: 0.

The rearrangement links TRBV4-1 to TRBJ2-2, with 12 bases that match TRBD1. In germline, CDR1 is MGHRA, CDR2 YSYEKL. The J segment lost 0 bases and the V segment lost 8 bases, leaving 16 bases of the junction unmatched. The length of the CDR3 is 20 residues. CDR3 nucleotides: TGCGCCAGCCTACCAACCCCCGGGACAGGGGGCCGGTCGAACACCGGGGAGCTGTTTTTT. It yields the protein CASLPTPGTGGRSNTGELFF.

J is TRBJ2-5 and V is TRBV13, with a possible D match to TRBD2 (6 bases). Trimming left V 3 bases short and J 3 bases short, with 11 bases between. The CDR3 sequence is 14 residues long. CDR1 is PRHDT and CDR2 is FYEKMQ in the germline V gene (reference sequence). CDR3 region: CASSFPPGEETQYF. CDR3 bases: TGTGCCAGCAGCTTCCCCCCGGGGGAAGAGACCCAGTACTTC. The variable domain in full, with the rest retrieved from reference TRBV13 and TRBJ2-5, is AAGVIQSPRHLIKEKRETATLKCYPIPRHDTVYWYQQGPGQDPQFLISFYEKMQSDKGSIPDRFSAQQFSDYHSELNMSSLELGDSALYFCASSFPPGEETQYFGPGTRLLVL.